This TCR beta chain emerged from a study of blood T cell repertoires in COVID-19 (dated by TCRdb to 2018 to 2021). Background on the whole study: Samples covering the acute and convalescent phases of COVID-19 were provided by collaborators in the United States, Italy and Spain. The prospective study material was composed of cDNA or gDNA derived from T cells, B-cell-depleted T cells, or PBMCs. The dataset comprised deeply sampled blood TCRbeta repertoires from subjects exposed to, actively infected with, or recovered from COVID-19. A freely available public database, intended as a resource for researchers studying the immune response to SARS-CoV-2, is where the repertoires were released. The samples were drawn from two sources: the first 160 participants of the ongoing ImmuneRACE study, and 1,000 to 1,500 subjects contributed by 6 global collaborators. Nearly every sample came with metadata listing a de-identified subject ID, COVID-19 status, age in years and sex. HLA class I and class II types, where available, came from metadata supplied by the sample provider rather than from assay-based typing.

The immunoSEQ Assay, a bias-controlled multiplex PCR, was used to amplify TCRbeta CDR3 regions from genomic DNA. The source study handled its data this way. Nucleated cell counts per sample were estimated from amplification of reference gene primers within the assay. Sequence reads were collapsed and filtered to measure the absolute abundance of every unique TCRbeta CDR3 rearrangement. For each sample, productive Simpson clonality was calculated by taking the square root of Simpson's diversity index across productive rearrangements. In TCRdb, the immuneACCESS table is reduced to in-frame sequences with V and J assigned. These tables do not hold every clone; where another copy was compared, an unresolved V gene accounts for under half, and the others remain unexplained. D and trimming come from the DNA, and the V and J calls and clone size come from that table. For this sample the table gives under 500,000 clones, of which around 90% were detected only once. The ten largest clones add up to about 2.1% of the sample.

Broad study findings and their caveats: The quantity of clinical and demographic metadata differed by source and by participant and was supplied without curation.

Comments on this clone: It lacks a known antigen. Per-base qualities were not stored, and no clone one base away is much larger.

The germline V gene (reference sequence) supplies CDR1 MNHEY and CDR2 SMNVEV. Measured from the cysteine to the phenylalanine, the CDR3 is 15 residues long. The entry retains the CDR3 DNA only, 45 bases that are in frame from base 1. V gives up 3 bases and J gives up 0 bases, and the segment between their germline ends measures 9 bases. Participants in the prospective study were enrolled through a virtual design, were aged roughly 18 to 95 years, and lived in 20 to 30 United States geographic areas. To assign participants to cohorts, the prospective study relied on clinical history that participants themselves reported in a screening survey and a study questionnaire. In the prospective study, whole blood, serum and a nasopharyngeal or oropharyngeal swab were collected from each participant by mobile phlebotomists. Over a 2-month period, participants in the prospective study had the option of providing additional blood draws and questionnaires. Prospective study blood samples were shipped either frozen or at room temperature before DNA extraction.

Input material: PBMCs or T cells enriched from blood (not recorded which). Recombination connected TRBV27 to TRBJ1-5, with the D segment identity uncertain. The receptor was isolated from a woman aged 18 to 35 with acute COVID-19. For the CDR3, the sequence is CASSFLEYSNQPQHF. The DNA sequence is TGTGCCAGCAGTTTTTTGGAGTATAGCAATCAGCCCCAGCATTTT.